This TCR beta chain was recorded in a study of a mutant IDH1 vaccine in newly diagnosed glioma. Whole-study context: Patients came in for eight vaccinations, in weeks 1, 3, 5, 7, 11, 15, 19 and 23. Previous care, which was radiotherapy, temozolomide, or both, most often involved both.

V was clipped by 0 bases and J by 3 bases, with 5 bases between them. CDR3 length: 13 residues. Germline V lookup: CDR1 ENHRY, CDR2 SYGVKD. Study-level results: Most patients, approximately 93%, showed vaccine-induced immune responses. Pseudoprogression appeared independent of alterations in top peripheral clonotypes.

This sample's time point: week 5, during vaccination. Every vaccination contained 300 ug of the mutant IDH1 20-mer peptide and was paired with topical imiquimod. This clone was seen only once. Its antigen is still unknown. The method was immunoSEQ multiplex PCR; TCRdb's version includes in-frame clones alone and lacks a portion of them. The table includes 35,000 or so clones, roughly four fifths detected once. This rearrangement joins TRBV10-3 to TRBJ1-1; possible D gene TRBD1, 5 bases. The TCR sequence derives from a man aged 25 to 40 with glioma. The source was PBMCs, collected from a glioma patient whose treatment included an IDH1 peptide vaccine. CDR3 in amino acids: CAISESGDTEAFF. In nucleotides, the CDR3 is TGTGCCATCAGTGAGTCAGGGGACACTGAAGCTTTCTTT.